This TCR beta chain originates from a study of read filtering for tumor transcriptome and immune sequencing. Study-wide background: Patients were some 16 male and 11 to 15 female, mean age 65.9 years, range roughly 45 to 85. Whole-transcriptome libraries were prepared after DNase treatment.

From about 400 ng of RNA, a library with molecular barcoded alpha/delta and beta/gamma adaptors was made. TCRdb redid the calling of the reads with MiXCR, one entry per CDR3 protein. The table has about 24,000 distinct CDR3 sequences, roughly 20% seen once. Germline V lookup: CDR1 SGDLS, CDR2 YYNGEE. The CDR3 consists of 16 residues. Trimming shortened V by 0 bases and J by 2 bases, and 14 bases separated the two germline ends. This clonotype was counted at least ten times. Sequenced material: a population of CD138-negative cells sorted from bone marrow. This chain joins TRBV9 and TRBJ1-1, with D possibly TRBD1 on 6 matching bases. The sequence was collected from a donor over 35 with multiple myeloma. The CDR3 is CASSVGGGGPNTEAFF. CDR3 DNA sequence: TGTGCCAGCAGCGTAGGAGGTGGGGGCCCTAACACTGAAGCTTTCTTT.